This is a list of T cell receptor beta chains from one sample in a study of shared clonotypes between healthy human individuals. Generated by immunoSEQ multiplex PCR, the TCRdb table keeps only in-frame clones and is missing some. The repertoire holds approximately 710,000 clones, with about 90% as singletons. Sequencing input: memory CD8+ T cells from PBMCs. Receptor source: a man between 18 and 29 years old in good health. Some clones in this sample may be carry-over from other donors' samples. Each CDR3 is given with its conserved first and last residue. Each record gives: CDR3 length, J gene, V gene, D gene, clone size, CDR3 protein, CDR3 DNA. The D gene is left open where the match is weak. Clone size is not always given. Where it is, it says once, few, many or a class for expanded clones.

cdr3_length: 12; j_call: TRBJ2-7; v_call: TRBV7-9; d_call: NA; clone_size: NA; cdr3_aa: CASSLSAREQYF; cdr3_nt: TGTGCCAGCAGCTTATCAGCGCGAGAGCAGTACTTC
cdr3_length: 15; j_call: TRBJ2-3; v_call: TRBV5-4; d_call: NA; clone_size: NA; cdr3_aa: CASSSFLQGSDTQYF; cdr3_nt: TGTGCCAGCAGCTCCTTCCTACAGGGATCAGATACGCAGTATTTT
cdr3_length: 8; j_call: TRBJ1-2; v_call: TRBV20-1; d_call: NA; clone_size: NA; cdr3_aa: CSAPRGTF; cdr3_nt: TGCAGTGCGCCCCGCGGGACCTTC
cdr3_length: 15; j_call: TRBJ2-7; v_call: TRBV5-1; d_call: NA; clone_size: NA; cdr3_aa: CASSLRQDRSYEQYF; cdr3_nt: TGCGCCAGCAGCTTGAGGCAGGACCGCTCCTACGAGCAGTACTTC
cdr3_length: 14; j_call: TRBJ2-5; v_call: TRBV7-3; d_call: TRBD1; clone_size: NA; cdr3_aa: CASSLTGEQETQYF; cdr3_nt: TGTGCCAGCAGTCTTACAGGGGAGCAAGAGACCCAGTACTTC
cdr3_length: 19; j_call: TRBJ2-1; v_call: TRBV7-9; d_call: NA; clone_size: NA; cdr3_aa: CASSLALLRHLSSYNEQFF; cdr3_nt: TGTGCCAGCAGCTTAGCGCTTTTAAGACACCTTAGCTCCTACAATGAGCAGTTCTTC
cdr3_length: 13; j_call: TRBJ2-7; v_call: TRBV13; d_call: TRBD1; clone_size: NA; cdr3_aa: CASSRDRGNEQYF; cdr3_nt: TGTGCCAGCAGCCGGGACAGGGGTAACGAGCAGTACTTC
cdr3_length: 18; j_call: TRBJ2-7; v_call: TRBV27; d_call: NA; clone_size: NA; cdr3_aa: CASSPYIPRDGETYEQYF; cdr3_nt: TGTGCCAGCAGTCCTTATATCCCCCGGGACGGCGAGACCTACGAGCAGTACTTC
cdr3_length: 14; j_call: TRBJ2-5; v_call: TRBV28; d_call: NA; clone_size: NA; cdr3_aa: CASSSQGPEETQYF; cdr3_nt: TGTGCCAGCAGTTCCCAGGGACCCGAAGAGACCCAGTACTTC
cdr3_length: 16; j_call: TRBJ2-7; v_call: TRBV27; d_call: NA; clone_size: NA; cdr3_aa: CASSLSAGSRVYEQYF; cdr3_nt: TGTGCCAGCAGTTTATCGGCCGGCTCTAGGGTCTACGAGCAGTACTTC
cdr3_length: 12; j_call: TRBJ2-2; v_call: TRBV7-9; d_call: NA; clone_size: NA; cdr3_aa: CASSLPLRKLFF; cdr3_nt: TGTGCCAGCAGCTTACCCCTAAGGAAGCTGTTTTTT
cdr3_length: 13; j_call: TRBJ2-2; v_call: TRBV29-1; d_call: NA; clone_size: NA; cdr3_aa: CSVVAANTGELFF; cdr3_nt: TGCAGCGTTGTAGCGGCGAACACCGGGGAGCTGTTTTTT
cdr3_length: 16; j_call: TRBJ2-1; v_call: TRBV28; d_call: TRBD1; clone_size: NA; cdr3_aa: CASSGARDSYYNEQFF; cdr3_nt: TGTGCCAGCAGCGGGGCCCGGGACAGTTACTACAATGAGCAGTTCTTC
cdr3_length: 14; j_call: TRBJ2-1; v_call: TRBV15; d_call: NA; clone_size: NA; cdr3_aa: CATSQLAVDNEQFF; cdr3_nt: TGTGCCACCAGTCAATTAGCGGTAGACAATGAGCAGTTCTTC
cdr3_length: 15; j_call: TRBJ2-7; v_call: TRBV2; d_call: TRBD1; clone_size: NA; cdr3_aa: CASSGSTGGSDEQYF; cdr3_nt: TGTGCCAGCAGCGGGAGCACAGGGGGCAGCGACGAGCAGTACTTC
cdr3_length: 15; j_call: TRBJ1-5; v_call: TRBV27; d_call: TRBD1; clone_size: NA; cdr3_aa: CASGFTGVGDQPQHF; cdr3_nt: TGTGCCAGCGGATTCACAGGGGTGGGTGACCAGCCCCAGCATTTT
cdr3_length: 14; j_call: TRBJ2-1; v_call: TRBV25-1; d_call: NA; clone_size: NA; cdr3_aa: CASSLSGSYNEQFF; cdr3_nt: TGTGCCAGCAGTCTCTCCGGCTCCTACAATGAGCAGTTCTTC
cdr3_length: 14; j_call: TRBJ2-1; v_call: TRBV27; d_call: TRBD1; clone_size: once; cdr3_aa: CASSLVQGYNEQFF; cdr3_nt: TGTGCCAGCAGTTTGGTACAGGGGTACAATGAGCAGTTCTTC
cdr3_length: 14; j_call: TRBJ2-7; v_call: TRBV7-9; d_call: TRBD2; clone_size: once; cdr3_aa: CASSPRDYLYEQYF; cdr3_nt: TGTGCCAGCAGCCCTCGGGACTACCTATACGAGCAGTACTTC
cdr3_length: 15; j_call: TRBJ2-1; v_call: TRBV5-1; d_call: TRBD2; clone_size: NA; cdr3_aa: CASSTGLADYNEQFF; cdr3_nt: TGCGCCAGCAGCACGGGACTAGCTGACTACAATGAGCAGTTCTTC
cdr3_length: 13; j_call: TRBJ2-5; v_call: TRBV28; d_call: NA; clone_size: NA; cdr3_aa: CASSLGRRETQYF; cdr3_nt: TGTGCCAGCAGTTTGGGGCGCCGGGAGACCCAGTACTTC
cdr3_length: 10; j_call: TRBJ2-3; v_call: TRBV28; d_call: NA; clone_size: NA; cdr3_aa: CAVGTDTQYF; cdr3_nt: TGTGCCGTAGGGACCGATACGCAGTATTTT
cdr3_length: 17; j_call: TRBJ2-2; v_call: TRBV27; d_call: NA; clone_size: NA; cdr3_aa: CASSLVRVRGRAGELFF; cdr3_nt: TGTGCCAGCAGTTTGGTCAGGGTGAGGGGTCGGGCCGGGGAGCTGTTTTTT
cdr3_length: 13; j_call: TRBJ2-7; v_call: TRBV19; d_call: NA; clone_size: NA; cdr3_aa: CASSMSSLYEQYF; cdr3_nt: TGTGCCAGTAGTATGAGTTCTCTCTACGAGCAGTACTTC
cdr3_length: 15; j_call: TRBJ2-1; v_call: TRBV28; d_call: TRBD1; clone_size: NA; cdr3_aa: CASSTHRGFINEQFF; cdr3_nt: TGTGCCAGCAGTACACACAGGGGGTTCATCAATGAGCAGTTCTTC
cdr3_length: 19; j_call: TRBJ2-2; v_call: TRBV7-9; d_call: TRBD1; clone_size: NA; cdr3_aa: CASSPGTGGGDLNTGELFF; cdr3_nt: TGTGCCAGCAGCCCCGGGACAGGGGGCGGTGACCTGAACACCGGGGAGCTGTTTTTT
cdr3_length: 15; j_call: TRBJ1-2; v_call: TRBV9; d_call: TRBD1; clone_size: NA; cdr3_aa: CASSADRTNPGGYTF; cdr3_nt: TGTGCCAGCAGCGCGGACAGGACCAACCCGGGGGGCTACACCTTC
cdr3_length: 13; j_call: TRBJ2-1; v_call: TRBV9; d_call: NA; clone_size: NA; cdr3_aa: CASSLFSYNEQFF; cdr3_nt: TGTGCCAGCAGCCTATTCTCCTACAATGAGCAGTTCTTC
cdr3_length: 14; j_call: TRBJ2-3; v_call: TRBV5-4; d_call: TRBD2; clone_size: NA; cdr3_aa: CASSLASGTDTQYF; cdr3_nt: TGTGCCAGCAGCTTGGCTAGCGGGACAGATACGCAGTATTTT
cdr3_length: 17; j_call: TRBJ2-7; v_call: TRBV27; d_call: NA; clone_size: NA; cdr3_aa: CASSTRWRVKPGYEQYF; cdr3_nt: TGTGCCAGCTCAACCAGGTGGCGGGTCAAACCGGGATACGAGCAGTACTTC
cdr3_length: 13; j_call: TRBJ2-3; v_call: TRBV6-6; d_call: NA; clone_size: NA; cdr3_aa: CASSYGTGDTQYF; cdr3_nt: TGTGCCAGCAGTTACGGCACAGGAGATACGCAGTATTTT
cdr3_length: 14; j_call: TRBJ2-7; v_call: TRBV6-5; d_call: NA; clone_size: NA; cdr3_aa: CASAPKGQIYEQYF; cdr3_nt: TGTGCCAGCGCTCCAAAAGGACAGATCTACGAGCAGTACTTC
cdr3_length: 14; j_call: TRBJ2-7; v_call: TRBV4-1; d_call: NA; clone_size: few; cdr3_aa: CASSLGAPGYEQYF; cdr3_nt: TGCGCCAGCAGCCTTGGGGCCCCTGGCTACGAGCAGTACTTC
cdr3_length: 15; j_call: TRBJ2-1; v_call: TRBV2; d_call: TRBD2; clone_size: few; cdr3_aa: CASKAGLAGWNEQFF; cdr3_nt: TGTGCCAGCAAGGCAGGACTAGCGGGATGGAATGAGCAGTTCTTC